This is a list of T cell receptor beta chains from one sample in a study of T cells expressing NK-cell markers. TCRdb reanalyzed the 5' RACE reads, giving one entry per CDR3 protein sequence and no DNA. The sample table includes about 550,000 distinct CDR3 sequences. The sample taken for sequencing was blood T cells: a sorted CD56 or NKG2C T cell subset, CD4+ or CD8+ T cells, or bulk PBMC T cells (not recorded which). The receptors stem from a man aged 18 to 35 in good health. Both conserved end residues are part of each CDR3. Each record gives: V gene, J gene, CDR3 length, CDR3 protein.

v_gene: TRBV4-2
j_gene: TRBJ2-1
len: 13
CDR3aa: CASRVLDHNEQFF

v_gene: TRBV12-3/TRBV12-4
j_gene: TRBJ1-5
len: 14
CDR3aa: CASSLFAGNQPQHF

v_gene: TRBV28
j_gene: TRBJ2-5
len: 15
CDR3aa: CASSPVGLAGETQYF

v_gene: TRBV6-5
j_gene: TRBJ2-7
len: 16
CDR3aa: CASSYLRTGTVDEQYF

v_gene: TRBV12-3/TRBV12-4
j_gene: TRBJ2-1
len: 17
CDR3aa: CASSLGLPNLPYNEQFF

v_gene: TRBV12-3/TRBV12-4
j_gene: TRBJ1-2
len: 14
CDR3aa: CASSLKTTRISYTF

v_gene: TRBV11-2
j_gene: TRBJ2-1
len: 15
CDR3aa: CASSLGGSAFNEQFF

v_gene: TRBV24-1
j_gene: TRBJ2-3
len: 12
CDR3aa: CATSDYGDTQYF

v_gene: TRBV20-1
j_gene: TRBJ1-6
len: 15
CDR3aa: CSARDPNRVRSPLHF

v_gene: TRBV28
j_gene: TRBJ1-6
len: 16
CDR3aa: CASSYFELQMNSPLHF

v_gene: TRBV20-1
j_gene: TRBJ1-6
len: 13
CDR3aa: CSARGRGLSPLHF

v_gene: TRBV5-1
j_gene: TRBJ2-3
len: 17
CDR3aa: CASSLGSSGRAIDTQYF

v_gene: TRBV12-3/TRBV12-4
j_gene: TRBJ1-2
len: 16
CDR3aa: CASSLNGGVGYYGYTF

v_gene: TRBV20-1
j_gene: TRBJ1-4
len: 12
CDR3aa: CSARPGQEKLFF

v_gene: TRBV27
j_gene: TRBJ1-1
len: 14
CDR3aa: CASAYVGPNTEAFF

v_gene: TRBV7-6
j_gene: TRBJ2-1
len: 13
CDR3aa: CASSRNVNNEQFF

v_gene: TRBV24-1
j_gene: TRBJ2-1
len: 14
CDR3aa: CATSGTGTYNEQFF

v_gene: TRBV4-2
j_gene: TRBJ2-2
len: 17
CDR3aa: CASSQEIGTSGSGELFF

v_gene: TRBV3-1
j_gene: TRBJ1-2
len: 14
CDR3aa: CASSQDIGSYGYTF

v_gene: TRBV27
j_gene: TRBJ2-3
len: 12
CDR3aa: CASRDIADTQYF

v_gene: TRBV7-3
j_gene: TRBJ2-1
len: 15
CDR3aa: CASSQGAGLADEQFF

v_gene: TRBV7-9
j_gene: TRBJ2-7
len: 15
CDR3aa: CASSAQTSRAYEQYF

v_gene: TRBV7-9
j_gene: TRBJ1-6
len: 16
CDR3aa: CASSANQQGVLSPLHF

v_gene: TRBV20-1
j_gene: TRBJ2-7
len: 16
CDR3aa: CSARSGTSGRANEQYF

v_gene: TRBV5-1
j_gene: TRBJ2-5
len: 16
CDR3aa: CASSHRGQRSQETQYF

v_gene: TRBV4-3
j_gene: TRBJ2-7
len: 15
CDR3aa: CASSQDRKTRDEQYF

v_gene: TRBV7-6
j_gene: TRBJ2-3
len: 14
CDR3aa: CASSFIGPTDTQYF

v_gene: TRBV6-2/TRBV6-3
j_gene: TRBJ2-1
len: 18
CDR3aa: CASSYRAGGRGSYNEQFF

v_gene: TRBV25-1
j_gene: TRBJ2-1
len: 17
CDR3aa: CASSEYNLPSVASEQFF

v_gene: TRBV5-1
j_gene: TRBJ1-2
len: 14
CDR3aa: CASSLDRASGGYTF

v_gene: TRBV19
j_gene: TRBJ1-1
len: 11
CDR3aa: CATSEGGEAFF

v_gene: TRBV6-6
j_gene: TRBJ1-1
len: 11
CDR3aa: CASILNTEAFF

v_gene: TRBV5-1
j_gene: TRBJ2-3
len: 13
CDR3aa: CASSLRDADTQYF

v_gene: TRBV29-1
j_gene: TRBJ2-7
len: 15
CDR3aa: CSVVIWTGDGYEQYF

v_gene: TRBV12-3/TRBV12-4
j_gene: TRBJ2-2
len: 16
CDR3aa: CASSLWGGHNTGELFF

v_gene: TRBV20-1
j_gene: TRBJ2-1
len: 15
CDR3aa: CSASPGTRIHNEQFF

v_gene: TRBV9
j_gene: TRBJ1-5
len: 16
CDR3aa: CASSAGGGGGNQPQHF

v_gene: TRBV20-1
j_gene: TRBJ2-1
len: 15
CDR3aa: CSARVGTTRHNEQFF

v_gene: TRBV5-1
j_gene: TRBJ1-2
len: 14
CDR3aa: CASRPSGTGYGYTF

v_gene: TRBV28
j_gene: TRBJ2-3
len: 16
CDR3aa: CASSWSGTPSTDTQYF

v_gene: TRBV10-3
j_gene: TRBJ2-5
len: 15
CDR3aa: CAISDYLGAGETQYF

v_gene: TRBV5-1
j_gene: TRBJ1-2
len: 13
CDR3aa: CASSLDSDYGYTF

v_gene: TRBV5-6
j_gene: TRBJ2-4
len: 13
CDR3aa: CASSPVTEDIQYF

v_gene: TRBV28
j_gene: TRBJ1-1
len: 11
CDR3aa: CASSPGRGAFF